The next 13 T cell receptor beta chains were all read from a single sample in a study of CD8+CD57+ T cells in acquired aplastic anemia. Genomic DNA templated the TCR beta VDJ and CDR3 profiling. TCRdb re-derived calls from the reads in MiXCR, one entry per CDR3 protein. The sample contains under 250,000 distinct CDR3 sequences, around half of which appear only once. The patients chosen for sequencing had shown expansion of CD8+CD57+ cells (detected by flow cytometry). Sequences were obtained from sorted CD4+, CD8+, or CD8+CD57+ T cells (not recorded which) from PBMCs. The source of these receptors is a human donor with aplastic anemia.

The CDR3 loop reads CSAQHMAVYNEQFF. CDR3 DNA: TGCAGCGCACAACACATGGCTGTATACAATGAGCAGTTCTTC. The gene calls are TRBV29-1 and TRBJ2-1, with D unresolved. This CDR3 has 14 residues. The germline gives CDR1 SQVTM, CDR2 ANQGSEA. V dropped 7 bases and J dropped 4 bases, with 17 bases sitting between them.

This clonotype showed up many times. The genes are TRBV5-6 and TRBJ2-7; D may be TRBD2 (5 bases). CDR1 is SGHDT, CDR2 YYEEEE, per germline. V was pared by 0 bases and J by 3 bases, with 7 bases between. The CDR3 consists of 13 residues. CDR3 protein: CASSLGGDYEQYF. The CDR3 coding sequence is TGTGCCAGCAGCTTGGGGGGAGACTACGAGCAGTACTTC.

The sample holds many counts of this clonotype. The chain joins TRBV15 to TRBJ2-7, with D hard to call. The CDR3 has 11 residues. CDR1 is LNHNV and CDR2 is YYDKDF in the germline V gene (reference sequence). V lost 3 bases, J lost 3 bases, and 3 bases lay in between. CDR3 DNA: TGTGCCACCAGCAGCGACTACGAGCAGTACTTC. It encodes CATSSDYEQYF.

This clonotype is a singleton in its sample. The CDR3 end shows no conserved phenylalanine or tryptophan, and so a read error is likely. J is TRBJ2-7 and V is TRBV6-2 or TRBV6-3, with D hard to call. The CDR3 totals 13 residues. The germline V gene has CDR1 MNHEY and CDR2 SVGEGT. The V end was cut by 6 bases, the J end by 3 bases, with 12 bases between. In nucleotides, the CDR3 is TGTGCCAGCAGCCTAGAAACCCTCTACGAGCAGTACATC. Translating gives CASSLETLYEQYI.

This clonotype was recorded at least ten times. The CDR3 region is CASSLVLGNEQFF. CDR3 coding DNA: TGTGCCAGCAGCTTAGTGCTCGGCAATGAGCAGTTCTTC. The chain has TRBV13 and TRBJ2-1, with D unresolved. The V and J ends lost 1 base and 6 bases respectively, with 7 bases between them. CDR1 is PRHDT and CDR2 is FYEKMQ in the germline V gene (reference sequence). The CDR3 is 13 amino acids. The full variable domain, completed using reference TRBV13 and TRBJ2-1, is AAGVIQSPRHLIKEKRETATLKCYPIPRHDTVYWYQQGPGQDPQFLISFYEKMQSDKGSIPDRFSAQQFSDYHSELNMSSLELGDSALYFCASSLVLGNEQFFGPGTRLTVL.

The rearrangement uses TRBV27 and TRBJ2-7; D uncertain. In germline, CDR1 is MNHEY, CDR2 SMNVEV (reference sequence). CDR3 length equals 13 residues. With 5 bases removed from V and 0 bases from J, the gap between germline ends came to 8 bases. The CDR3 loop reads CASSASSSYEQYF. The CDR3 DNA reads as TGTGCCAGCAGTGCCAGTAGCTCCTACGAGCAGTACTTC.

This clonotype appeared a few times. This chain uses TRBV12-3 or TRBV12-4 with TRBJ2-7; 12 positions agree with TRBD2. The V gene end was trimmed by 8 bases and the J gene end by 1 base; junction bases not matched to a gene: 9. The CDR3 runs to 16 residues. CDR3 amino acids: CASGLRLAGASYEQYF. CDR3 in DNA: TGTGCCAGCGGCCTTAGACTAGCGGGGGCTTCCTACGAGCAGTACTTC.

The rearrangement joins TRBV11-2 to TRBJ1-1, with unresolved D. V was shortened by 6 bases and J by 1 base, with 9 bases between the two germline ends. Germline loops: CDR1 SGHAT, CDR2 FQNNGV. The CDR3 is made up of 13 amino acids. CDR3 DNA: TGTGCCAGCAGACTAACGGAGAACACTGAAGCTTTCTTT. Protein: CASRLTENTEAFF.

V usage is TRBV19 and J usage is TRBJ2-1; 12 nucleotides line up with TRBD2. The J segment lost 10 bases and the V segment lost 8 bases, leaving 9 bases of the junction unmatched. CDR1 LNHDA and CDR2 SQIVND come from the germline V gene (reference sequence). The CDR3 runs to 14 residues. The CDR3 nucleotides are TGTGCCAGTTCTCTAGCGGGGGGGCCTGGGGAGCAGTTCTTC. It codes for CASSLAGGPGEQFF.

On this clonotype itself: The germline gene is not matched at one end of the junction; a read error may be the cause. The chain employs TRBV10-3 and TRBJ1-6; weak D call: TRBD1 (6 bases). The germline V gene has CDR1 ENHRY and CDR2 SYGVKD. The CDR3 is 14 residues long. This CDR3 is CASSPGARNSPLHF. Here the CDR3 DNA reads TGTGCCAGCAGTCCGGGGGCCAGGAATTCACCCCTCCACTTT.

This rearrangement joins TRBV2 to TRBJ2-3; no reliable D call. Trimming stripped 2 bases from V and 1 base from J, with 4 bases between. The CDR3 length is 13 residues. CDR1 SNHLY and CDR2 FYNNEI come from the germline V gene. The DNA of the CDR3 is TGTGCCAGCAGTGAATACGGCACAGATACGCAGTATTTT. This sequence encodes CASSEYGTDTQYF.

The chain links TRBV12-3 or TRBV12-4 to TRBJ2-7; D possibly corresponds to TRBD1 (5 bases). CDR3 length: 12 residues. V dropped 7 bases and J dropped 2 bases, with 9 bases sitting between them. The CDR3 here is CASTTTAYEQYF. In DNA form, the CDR3 reads TGTGCCAGCACTACGACAGCCTACGAGCAGTACTTC.

The chain combines TRBV15 with TRBJ2-5, with D tentatively TRBD1 or TRBD2 (5 bases each). The CDR3 is 14 amino acids. The V end lost 1 base, the J end lost 1 base, and 7 bases lay between the germline ends. Germline V lookup: CDR1 LNHNV, CDR2 YYDKDF (reference sequence). DNA of the CDR3: TGTGCCACCAGCAGAGGGGGGAGCCAAGAGACCCAGTACTTC. Its protein product is CATSRGGSQETQYF.